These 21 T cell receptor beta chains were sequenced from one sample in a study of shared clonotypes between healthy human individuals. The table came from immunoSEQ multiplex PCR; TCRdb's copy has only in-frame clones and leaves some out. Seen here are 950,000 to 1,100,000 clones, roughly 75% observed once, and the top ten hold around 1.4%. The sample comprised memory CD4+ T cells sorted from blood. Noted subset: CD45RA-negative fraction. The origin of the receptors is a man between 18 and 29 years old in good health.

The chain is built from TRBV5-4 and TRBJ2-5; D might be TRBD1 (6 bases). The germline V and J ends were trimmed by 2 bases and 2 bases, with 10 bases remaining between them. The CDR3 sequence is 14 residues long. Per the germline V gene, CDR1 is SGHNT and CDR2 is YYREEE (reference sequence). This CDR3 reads CASSLLGQQETQYF. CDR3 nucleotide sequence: TGTGCCAGCAGCTTACTTGGACAGCAAGAGACCCAGTACTTC.

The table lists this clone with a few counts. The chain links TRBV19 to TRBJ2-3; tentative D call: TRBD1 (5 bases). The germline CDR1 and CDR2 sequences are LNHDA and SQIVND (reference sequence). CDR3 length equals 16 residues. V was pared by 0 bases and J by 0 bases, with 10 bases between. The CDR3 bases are TGTGCCAGTAGTATAGATGGGGCACCCAGCACAGATACGCAGTATTTT. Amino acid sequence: CASSIDGAPSTDTQYF.

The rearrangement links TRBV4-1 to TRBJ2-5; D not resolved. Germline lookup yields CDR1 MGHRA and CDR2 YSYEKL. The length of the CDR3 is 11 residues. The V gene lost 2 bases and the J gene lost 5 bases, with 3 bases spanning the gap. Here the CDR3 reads CASSQSETQYF. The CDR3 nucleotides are TGCGCCAGCAGCCAAAGTGAGACCCAGTACTTC.

This CDR3 is CASDTGGWGNGYTF. The CDR3 DNA reads TGTGCCAGCGATACAGGGGGCTGGGGGAATGGCTACACCTTC. The chain combines TRBV28 with TRBJ1-2, with TRBD1 identical over 9 bases. Germline CDR1 MDHEN, CDR2 SYDVKM. The J segment lost 6 bases and the V segment lost 8 bases, leaving 10 bases of the junction unmatched. The CDR3 is 14 residues long.

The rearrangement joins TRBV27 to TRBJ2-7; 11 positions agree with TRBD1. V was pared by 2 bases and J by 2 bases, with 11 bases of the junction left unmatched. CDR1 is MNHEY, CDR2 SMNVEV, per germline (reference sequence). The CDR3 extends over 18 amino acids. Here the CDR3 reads CASSLRPTTGQGAYEQYF. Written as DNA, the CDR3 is TGTGCCAGCAGTTTAAGGCCGACCACGGGACAGGGGGCCTACGAGCAGTACTTC.

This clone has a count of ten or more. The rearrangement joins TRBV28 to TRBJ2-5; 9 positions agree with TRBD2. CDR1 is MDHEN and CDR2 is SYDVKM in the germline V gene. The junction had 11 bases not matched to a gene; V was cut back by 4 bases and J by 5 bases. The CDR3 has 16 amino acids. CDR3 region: CASSSSGAGGKETQYF. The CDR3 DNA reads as TGTGCCAGCAGTTCCTCGGGGGCGGGAGGGAAGGAGACCCAGTACTTC.

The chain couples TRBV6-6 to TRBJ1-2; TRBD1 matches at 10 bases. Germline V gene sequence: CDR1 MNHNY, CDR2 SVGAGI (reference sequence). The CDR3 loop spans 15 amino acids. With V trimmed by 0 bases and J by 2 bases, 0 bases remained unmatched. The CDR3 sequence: CASSYSGQGNYGYTF. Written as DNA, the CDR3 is TGTGCCAGCAGTTACTCGGGACAGGGGAACTATGGCTACACCTTC.

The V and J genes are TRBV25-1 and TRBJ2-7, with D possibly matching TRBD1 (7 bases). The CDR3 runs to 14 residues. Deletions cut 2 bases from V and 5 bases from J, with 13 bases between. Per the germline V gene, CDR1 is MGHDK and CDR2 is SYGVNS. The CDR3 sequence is CASSEMEGADEQYF. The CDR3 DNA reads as TGTGCCAGCAGTGAAATGGAGGGGGCGGACGAGCAGTACTTC.

The DNA of the CDR3 is TGTGCCAGCAGCCGCTCCGGGACGGAGTCCTACGAGCAGTACTTC. Translating it yields CASSRSGTESYEQYF. The V and J genes are TRBV6-5 and TRBJ2-7; D may correspond to TRBD1 or TRBD2 (5 bases each). The CDR3 consists of 15 residues. The germline gives CDR1 MNHEY, CDR2 SVGAGI. The V end lost 6 bases, the J end lost 1 base, and 16 bases lay between the germline ends.

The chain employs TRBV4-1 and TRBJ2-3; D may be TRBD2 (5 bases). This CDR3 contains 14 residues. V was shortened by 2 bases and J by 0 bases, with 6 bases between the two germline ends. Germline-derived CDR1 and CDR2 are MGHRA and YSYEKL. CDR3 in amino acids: CASSQRTSTDTQYF. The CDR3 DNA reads TGCGCCAGCAGCCAAAGGACTAGCACAGATACGCAGTATTTT.

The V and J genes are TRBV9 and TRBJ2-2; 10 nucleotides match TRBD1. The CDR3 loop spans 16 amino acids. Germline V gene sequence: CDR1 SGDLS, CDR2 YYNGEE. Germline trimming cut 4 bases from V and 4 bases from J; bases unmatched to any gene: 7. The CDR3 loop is CASSPTGTGVTGELFF. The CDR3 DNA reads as TGTGCCAGCAGCCCCACGGGGACAGGGGTCACCGGGGAGCTGTTTTTT.

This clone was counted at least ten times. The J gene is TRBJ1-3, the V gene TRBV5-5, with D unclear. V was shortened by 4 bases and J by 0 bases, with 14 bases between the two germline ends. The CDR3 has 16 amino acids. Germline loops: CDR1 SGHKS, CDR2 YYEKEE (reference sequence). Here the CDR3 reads CASSQRQEHSGNTIYF. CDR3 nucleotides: TGTGCCAGCAGCCAAAGGCAGGAACACTCTGGAAACACCATATATTTT.

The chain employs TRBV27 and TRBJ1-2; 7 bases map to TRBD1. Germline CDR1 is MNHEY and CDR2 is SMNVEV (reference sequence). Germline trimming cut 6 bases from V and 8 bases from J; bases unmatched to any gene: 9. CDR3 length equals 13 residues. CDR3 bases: TGTGCCAGCAGCCCCGACAGGGTGGGCGGCTACACCTTC. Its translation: CASSPDRVGGYTF.

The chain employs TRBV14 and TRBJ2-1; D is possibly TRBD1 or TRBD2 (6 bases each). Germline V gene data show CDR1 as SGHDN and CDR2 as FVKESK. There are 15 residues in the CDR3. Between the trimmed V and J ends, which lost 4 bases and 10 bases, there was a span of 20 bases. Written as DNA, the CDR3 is TGTGCCAGCAGCCCCCGGGGGCTGCTATCGGGCGAGCAGTTCTTC. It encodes CASSPRGLLSGEQFF.

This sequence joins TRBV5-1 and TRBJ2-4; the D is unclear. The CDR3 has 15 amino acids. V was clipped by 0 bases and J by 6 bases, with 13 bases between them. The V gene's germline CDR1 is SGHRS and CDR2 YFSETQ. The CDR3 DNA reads TGCGCCAGCAGCTTGGGTGCGAGCCAGGCAAACATTCAGTACTTC. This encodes CASSLGASQANIQYF.

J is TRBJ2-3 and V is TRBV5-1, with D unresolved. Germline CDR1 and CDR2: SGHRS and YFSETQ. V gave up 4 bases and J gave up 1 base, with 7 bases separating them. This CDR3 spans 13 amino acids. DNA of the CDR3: TGCGCCAGCAGCCAGTACGGCACAGATACGCAGTATTTT. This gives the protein CASSQYGTDTQYF.

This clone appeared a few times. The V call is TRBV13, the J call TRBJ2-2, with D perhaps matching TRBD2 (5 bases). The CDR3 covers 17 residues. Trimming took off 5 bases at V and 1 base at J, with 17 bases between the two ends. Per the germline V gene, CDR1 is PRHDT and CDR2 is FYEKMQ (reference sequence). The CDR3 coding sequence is TGTGCCAGCAGCCTGCTAGGGTTGAGGGAGAACACCGGGGAGCTGTTTTTT. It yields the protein CASSLLGLRENTGELFF.

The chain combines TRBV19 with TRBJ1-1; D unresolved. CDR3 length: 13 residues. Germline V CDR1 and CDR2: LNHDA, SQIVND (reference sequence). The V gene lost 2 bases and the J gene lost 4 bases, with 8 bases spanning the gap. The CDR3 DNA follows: TGTGCCAGTAGTATATTACAGTTCACTGAAGCTTTCTTT. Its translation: CASSILQFTEAFF. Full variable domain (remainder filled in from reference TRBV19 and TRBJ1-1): DGGITQSPKYLFRKEGQNVTLSCEQNLNHDAMYWYRQDPGQGLRLIYYSQIVNDFQKGDIAEGYSVSREKKESFPLTVTSAQKNPTAFYLCASSILQFTEAFFGQGTRLTVV.

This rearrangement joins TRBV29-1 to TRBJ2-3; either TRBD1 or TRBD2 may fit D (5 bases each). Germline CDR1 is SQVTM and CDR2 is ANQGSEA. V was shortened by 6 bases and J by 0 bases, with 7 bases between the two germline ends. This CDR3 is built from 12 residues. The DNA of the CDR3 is TGCAGCGTGGGGGTGAGCACAGATACGCAGTATTTT. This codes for CSVGVSTDTQYF.

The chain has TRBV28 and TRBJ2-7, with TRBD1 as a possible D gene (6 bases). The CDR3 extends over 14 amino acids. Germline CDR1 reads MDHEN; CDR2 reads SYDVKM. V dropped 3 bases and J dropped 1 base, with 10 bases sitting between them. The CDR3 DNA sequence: TGTGCCAGCAGTTTGGGACATGTTTCCTACGAGCAGTACTTC. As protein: CASSLGHVSYEQYF.

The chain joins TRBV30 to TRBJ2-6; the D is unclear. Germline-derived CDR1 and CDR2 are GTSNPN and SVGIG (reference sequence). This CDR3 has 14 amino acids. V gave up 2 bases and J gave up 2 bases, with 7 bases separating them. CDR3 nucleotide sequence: TGTGCCTGGAGTCTGACACCTGGGGCCAACGTCCTGACTTTC. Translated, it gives CAWSLTPGANVLTF.